Below, 26 T cell receptor beta chains from the same sample are listed, as sequenced in a study of blood T cell repertoires in COVID-19. The repertoire was sequenced with immunoSEQ multiplex PCR; TCRdb's copy has only in-frame clones and lacks some. The table records over 110,000 clones, roughly 88% of them present only once. Sequenced material: peripheral blood. The receptors were sampled from a woman between 45 and 60 years old with acute or convalescent COVID-19.

The chain links TRBV5-1 to TRBJ2-1, with 9 positions matching TRBD1. The CDR3 length is 15 residues. Germline V lookup: CDR1 SGHRS, CDR2 YFSETQ. V trimming: 3 bases; J trimming: 6 bases; junction bases outside the gene matches: 7. CDR3 sequence reads: CASSWGGQGLNEQFF. The CDR3 DNA reads as TGCGCCAGCAGCTGGGGGGGACAGGGTCTCAATGAGCAGTTCTTC.

The gene calls are TRBV15 and TRBJ2-1; D gene ambiguous. The CDR3 runs to 16 residues. From germline, CDR1 is LNHNV and CDR2 YYDKDF (reference sequence). Trimming removed 0 bases from V and 3 bases from J, with 12 bases in between. The CDR3 sequence is CATSRDVTPLYNEQFF. CDR3 in DNA: TGTGCCACCAGCAGAGATGTGACTCCCCTCTACAATGAGCAGTTCTTC.

V and J are TRBV29-1 and TRBJ1-2, with TRBD1 as a possible D gene (5 bases). Germline CDR1 is SQVTM and CDR2 is ANQGSEA. The V end was cut by 2 bases, the J end by 8 bases, with 21 bases between. CDR3 length: 15 residues. CDR3 sequence (DNA): TGCAGCGTTGAAAGCCGGGACTCTGGTGGATTGGGCTACACCTTC. It translates to CSVESRDSGGLGYTF.

The chain combines TRBV11-2 with TRBJ2-7; D is uncertain. Trimming shortened V by 3 bases and J by 3 bases, and 3 bases separated the two germline ends. The germline gives CDR1 SGHAT, CDR2 FQNNGV. The CDR3 sequence is 11 residues long. This CDR3 is CASSFIYEQYF. The CDR3 DNA sequence: TGTGCCAGCAGCTTTATCTACGAGCAGTACTTC. Full variable domain (missing parts from reference TRBV11-2 and TRBJ2-7): EAGVAQSPRYKIIEKRQSVAFWCNPISGHATLYWYQQILGQGPKLLIQFQNNGVVDDSQLPKDRFSAERLKGVDSTLKIQPAKLEDSAVYLCASSFIYEQYFGPGTRLTVT.

The chain couples TRBV7-9 to TRBJ2-5, with TRBD2 matching over 9 bases. This CDR3 has 15 amino acids. CDR1 SEHNR and CDR2 FQNEAQ come from the germline V gene (reference sequence). V was clipped by 1 base and J by 4 bases; unmatched bases: 4. The CDR3 loop reads CASSLGRGGRETQYF. For the CDR3, the DNA is TGTGCCAGCAGCTTAGGGCGGGGGGGCCGAGAGACCCAGTACTTC. Full variable domain (remainder filled in from reference TRBV7-9 and TRBJ2-5): DTGVSQNPRHKITKRGQNVTFRCDPISEHNRLYWYRQTLGQGPEFLTYFQNEAQLEKSRLLSDRFSAERPKGSFSTLEIQRTEQGDSAMYLCASSLGRGGRETQYFGPGTRLLVL.

The chain has TRBV7-9 and TRBJ2-1; 13 positions match TRBD2. The CDR3 spans 18 residues. The germline V gene has CDR1 SEHNR and CDR2 FQNEAQ (reference sequence). V lost 4 bases to trimming and J lost 6 bases; unmatched junction nucleotides: 12. The CDR3 spells CASSSDLLAGGPSNEQFF. The DNA of the CDR3 is TGTGCCAGCAGCTCCGATCTACTAGCGGGGGGGCCCTCCAATGAGCAGTTCTTC.

The rearrangement uses TRBV7-3 and TRBJ2-1, with D perhaps TRBD1 (6 bases). The ends were cut back, 1 base at V and 5 bases at J, with 6 bases in the middle. The CDR3 is made up of 13 amino acids. Germline CDR1 SGHTA, CDR2 FQGTGA. CDR3: CASSLRDNNEQFF. The DNA of the CDR3 is TGTGCCAGCAGCTTAAGGGACAACAATGAGCAGTTCTTC.

This clone came up once. The chain links TRBV11-1 to TRBJ2-5, with D possibly being TRBD1 (6 bases). Per germline, CDR1 SGHAT and CDR2 FQDESV (reference sequence). V shed 8 bases and J shed 7 bases, with 17 bases lying between them. The CDR3 spans 13 residues. The CDR3, as DNA: TGTGCCAGCGGACCTCCAGGGGCGGTGACCCAGTACTTC. Amino acids: CASGPPGAVTQYF.

The rearrangement joins TRBV12-3 or TRBV12-4 to TRBJ2-4, with D maybe TRBD1 (6 bases). Trimming removed 3 bases at V and 7 bases at J, with 10 bases between. The length of the CDR3 is 13 residues. DNA for the CDR3: TGTGCCAGCAGTTTTGTGCAGGGGAACATTCAGTACTTC. Translating it yields CASSFVQGNIQYF.

The chain employs TRBV5-1 and TRBJ1-5; possibly TRBD1 for D (5 bases). V lost 0 bases and J lost 2, with 9 bases in between. Germline loops: CDR1 SGHRS, CDR2 YFSETQ. The CDR3 loop spans 15 amino acids. The CDR3 DNA is TGCGCCAGCAGCTTGGAGGGGTTGGGCAATCAGCCCCAGCATTTT. Protein: CASSLEGLGNQPQHF.

The chain combines TRBV5-1 with TRBJ1-3; tentatively, D is TRBD1 (5 bases). Looked up from germline, CDR1 is SGHRS and CDR2 is YFSETQ. This CDR3 contains 15 residues. V lost 4 bases and J lost 2, with 13 bases in between. The CDR3 region is CASSPRVRTGNTIYF. Written as DNA, the CDR3 is TGCGCCAGCAGCCCCAGGGTCCGAACTGGAAACACCATATATTTT.

The chain is built from TRBV19 and TRBJ2-7; possible D gene TRBD1, 5 bases. The CDR3 spans 14 residues. Germline values: CDR1 LNHDA, CDR2 SQIVND (reference sequence). With 5 bases removed from V and 5 bases from J, the gap between germline ends came to 16 bases. In nucleotides, the CDR3 is TGTGCCAGTAGTCGAGACCAGGGTATCCACGAGCAGTACTTC. Translation gives CASSRDQGIHEQYF.

The genes are TRBV18 and TRBJ1-2; D ambiguous. CDR3 length equals 13 residues. Trimming shortened V by 2 bases and J by 5 bases, and 9 bases separated the two germline ends. Per the germline V gene, CDR1 is KGHSH and CDR2 is LQKENI. Here the CDR3 reads CASSPADMYGYTF. The CDR3 coding sequence is TGTGCCAGCTCACCAGCTGACATGTATGGCTACACCTTC. The variable domain in full, completed from reference TRBV18 and TRBJ1-2, reads NAGVMQNPRHLVRRRGQEARLRCSPMKGHSHVYWYRQLPEEGLKFMVYLQKENIIDESGMPKERFSAEFPKEGPSILRIQQVVRGDSAAYFCASSPADMYGYTFGSGTRLTVV.

The chain joins TRBV4-1 to TRBJ2-2; perhaps TRBD2 as D (7 bases). V shed 4 bases and J shed 4 bases, with 19 bases lying between them. This CDR3 comprises 17 residues. The germline CDR1 and CDR2 sequences are MGHRA and YSYEKL. CDR3 in DNA: TGCGCCAGCAGCCGAAACGAGGCCCGGGGGGCCACCGGGGAGCTGTTTTTT. As protein: CASSRNEARGATGELFF.

This chain joins TRBV5-6 and TRBJ2-7; 10 nucleotides line up with TRBD1. V trimming: 3 bases; J trimming: 3 bases; junction bases outside the gene matches: 0. Germline V gene data show CDR1 as SGHDT and CDR2 as YYEEEE. This CDR3 is 13 amino acids long. The CDR3 spells CASSWDRGYEQYF. The CDR3 region has the DNA TGTGCCAGCAGCTGGGACAGGGGCTACGAGCAGTACTTC.

The gene calls are TRBV10-3 and TRBJ2-1; D is possibly TRBD2 (5 bases). This CDR3 spans 14 amino acids. Germline-derived CDR1 and CDR2 are ENHRY and SYGVKD. CDR3 sequence (DNA): TGTGCGATCGCGCCGAGGGATACCTACAATGAGCAGTTCTTC. The encoded protein is CAIAPRDTYNEQFF.

This clone was seen a handful of times. The chain is built from TRBV3-1 (or the pseudogene TRBV3-2) and TRBJ1-1; D perhaps matches TRBD1 (5 bases). CDR1 and CDR2 (germline): LGHDT, YNNKEL (reference sequence). Trimming took 0 bases from V and 10 from J, leaving 15 bases between them. The CDR3 sequence is 14 residues long. As DNA, the CDR3 is TGTGCCAGCAGCCAAGATGGGGCCTCCGCCCGAGCTTTCTTT. Translating it yields CASSQDGASARAFF.

The chain couples TRBV5-5 to TRBJ1-1, with D unresolved. Trimming removed 4 bases from V and 4 bases from J, with 14 bases in between. CDR1 is SGHKS, CDR2 YYEKEE, per germline (reference sequence). The CDR3 is made up of 14 amino acids. The CDR3 nucleotides are TGTGCCAGCAGCGGGCAAACCCGGGGCACTGAAGCTTTCTTT. This codes for CASSGQTRGTEAFF. Full variable domain (rest looked up from reference TRBV5-5 and TRBJ1-1): DAGVTQSPTHLIKTRGQQVTLRCSPISGHKSVSWYQQVLGQGPQFIFQYYEKEERGRGNFPDRFSARQFPNYSSELNVNALLLGDSALYLCASSGQTRGTEAFFGQGTRLTVV.

V usage is TRBV6-5 and J usage is TRBJ1-2; a weak D match, TRBD1 (6 bases). CDR1 is MNHEY, CDR2 SVGAGI, per germline. V was trimmed by 2 bases and J by 2 bases, leaving 12 bases between them. The CDR3 length is 15 residues. CDR3 coding DNA: TGTGCCAGCAGTTACGCAAGGACAGCGAACTATGGCTACACCTTC. Translating it yields CASSYARTANYGYTF.

The CDR3 region is CASSEDLAGENEQFF. In DNA form, the CDR3 reads TGTGCCAGCAGTGAAGATCTAGCGGGAGAGAATGAGCAGTTCTTC. This chain connects TRBV6-1 to TRBJ2-1; 10 bases fit TRBD2. The germline V gene has CDR1 MNHNS and CDR2 SASEGT. The CDR3 has 15 residues. V dropped 1 base and J dropped 7; count of bases not matched to a gene: 4.

V usage is TRBV5-1 and J usage is TRBJ1-2; D is perhaps TRBD1 (5 bases). V lost 0 bases and J lost 2, with 11 bases in between. This CDR3 has 15 residues. Germline assignment: CDR1 SGHRS and CDR2 YFSETQ. CDR3 residues: CASSLGGSGNYGYTF. As DNA, the CDR3 is TGCGCCAGCAGCTTGGGGGGTTCAGGGAACTATGGCTACACCTTC. Drawing the rest from reference TRBV5-1 and TRBJ1-2, the complete variable domain is KAGVTQTPRYLIKTRGQQVTLSCSPISGHRSVSWYQQTPGQGLQFLFEYFSETQRNKGNFPGRFSGRQFSNSRSEMNVSTLELGDSALYLCASSLGGSGNYGYTFGSGTRLTVV.

This rearrangement joins TRBV9 to TRBJ1-6; D is unresolved. Germline CDR1 and CDR2: SGDLS and YYNGEE. V dropped 4 bases and J dropped 8 bases, with 19 bases sitting between them. CDR3 length: 16 residues. The CDR3 DNA is TGTGCCAGCAGCCCCCTCCTAGTTCCTCGGGATTCACCCCTCCACTTT. Its protein is CASSPLLVPRDSPLHF. The variable domain in full, completed from reference TRBV9 and TRBJ1-6, reads DSGVTQTPKHLITATGQRVTLRCSPRSGDLSVYWYQQSLDQGLQFLIQYYNGEERAKGNILERFSAQQFPDLHSELNLSSLELGDSALYFCASSPLLVPRDSPLHFGNGTRLTVT.

The rearrangement joins TRBV24-1 to TRBJ2-3; 7 nucleotides agree with TRBD1. The trim removed 10 bases at V and 2 bases at J, leaving 17 bases unmatched. Germline assignment: CDR1 KGHDR and CDR2 SFDVKD. The CDR3 is 17 amino acids. The CDR3 region has the DNA TGTGCCACAGTGACTCGGGACAGCATAGGCCCCACAGATACGCAGTATTTT. Its protein is CATVTRDSIGPTDTQYF.

The V gene is TRBV5-8, the J gene TRBJ2-5; 7 bases are shared with TRBD1. The CDR3 has 12 residues. J lost 14 bases, V lost 4 bases, and 11 bases had no gene match. CDR1 and CDR2 from the germline V gene are SGHTS and YDEGEE. For the CDR3, the DNA is TGTGCCAGCAGCCCTTGGGGACAGAGAACATACTTC. Amino acids: CASSPWGQRTYF.

The V and J genes are TRBV27 and TRBJ2-2, with 12 bases identical to TRBD2. The CDR3 runs 16 residues. V was clipped by 8 bases and J by 5 bases; unmatched bases: 9. Per germline, CDR1 MNHEY and CDR2 SMNVEV (reference sequence). The CDR3 DNA reads as TGTGCCAGCCTCACCCTAGCGGGGGGGAGGACCGGGGAGCTGTTTTTT. The encoded protein is CASLTLAGGRTGELFF.

V and J are TRBV28 and TRBJ2-7; 8 nucleotides match TRBD2. The CDR3 sequence is 15 residues long. V lost 5 bases, J lost 0 bases, and 6 bases stayed unmatched. The germline gives CDR1 MDHEN, CDR2 SYDVKM. CDR3 sequence (DNA): TGTGCCAGCAGTCCGGGACTAGGGCCCTCCTACGAGCAGTACTTC. Its translation: CASSPGLGPSYEQYF.